This T cell receptor (beta chain) was sequenced during a study of blood T cell repertoires in COVID-19. V lost 4 bases to trimming and J lost 6 bases; unmatched junction nucleotides: 15. The CDR3 covers 17 residues. CDR1 is SGDLS, CDR2 YYNGEE, per germline. Authors' data handling: Using reference gene primer amplification, nucleated cell counts were estimated. The repertoire was sequenced with immunoSEQ multiplex PCR; TCRdb's copy has only in-frame clones and lacks some. Clonal size and the V and J genes are those of that table, whereas D and trimming came from the DNA. The data hold over 300,000 clones, with about 91% observed a single time. Each participant's cohort was designated according to participant-reported clinical history.

The TCR was taken from a woman in her 40s who had recovered from COVID-19. The V gene is TRBV9, the J gene TRBJ2-4, with 8 bases lining up with TRBD1. Sequenced material: PBMCs or T cells enriched from blood (not recorded which). In DNA form, the CDR3 reads TGTGCCAGCAGCCCCCGACAGGGGAGTAATCGGGGAAACATTCAGTACTTC. It encodes CASSPRQGSNRGNIQYF. Complete variable domain (other parts from reference TRBV9 and TRBJ2-4): DSGVTQTPKHLITATGQRVTLRCSPRSGDLSVYWYQQSLDQGLQFLIQYYNGEERAKGNILERFSAQQFPDLHSELNLSSLELGDSALYFCASSPRQGSNRGNIQYFGAGTRLSVL.